This TCR beta chain was retrieved from a study of T cell responses to AZD1222 COVID-19 vaccine. This clone was counted between two and nine times. The antigen remains unidentified. V was shortened by 6 bases and J by 7 bases, with 15 bases between the two germline ends. Looked up from germline, CDR1 is LNHNV and CDR2 is YYDKDF (reference sequence). CDR3 size: 13 residues. Study results and limitations: The number of AZD1222 recipients seropositive at baseline was only five or six. Donors were mostly white British, more females; clonal diversity possibly underestimated.

Sequencing was performed with immunoSEQ multiplex PCR; in TCRdb, only in-frame clones are kept and a portion is missing. The sample records under 150,000 clones, 88% being singletons. V usage is TRBV15 and J usage is TRBJ1-2, with D perhaps TRBD1 (6 bases). The material sequenced was peripheral blood, taken on day 0 of AZD1222 vaccination. The sequence was obtained from an adult in good health. The CDR3 region has the DNA TGTGCCACCAGTATACCAGGGGCGGCTGGCTACACCTTC. Translating gives CATSIPGAAGYTF.